Each of the 22 T cell receptor beta chains below was sequenced from the same sample in a study of T cell responses to AZD1222 COVID-19 vaccine. The assay was immunoSEQ multiplex PCR, and TCRdb's table has in-frame clones only and misses some. The sample lists some 150,000 clones, almost 85% occurring once. The specimen comprised peripheral blood, sampled 28 days after the second dose of the MenACWY control vaccine. The receptors originated from an adult who received the MenACWY meningococcal vaccine as a control.

This clone was observed a single time. This chain links TRBV5-1 with TRBJ1-2; perhaps TRBD1 as D (5 bases). V lost 0 bases and J lost 7, with 13 bases in between. The CDR3 runs to 14 residues. Germline V gene data show CDR1 as SGHRS and CDR2 as YFSETQ. Here the CDR3 DNA reads TGCGCCAGCAGCTTGGTTCCGGGAGGGGCTGGCTACACCTTC. This encodes CASSLVPGGAGYTF.

CDR3 sequence: CASSQRWSGGLQYF. The CDR3 coding sequence is TGCGCCAGCAGCCAGCGATGGTCGGGGGGACTCCAGTACTTC. The V gene is TRBV4-1, the J gene TRBJ2-5, with 7 bases lining up with TRBD2. This CDR3 region has 14 residues. Unmatched junction bases numbered 11, after V lost 3 bases and J lost 10 bases. Germline CDR1 reads MGHRA; CDR2 reads YSYEKL.

The DNA of the CDR3 is TGTGCCAGCAGCCAAGTTCCTCGTTGGGGGGGCGTTGAAGCTTTCTTT. Protein sequence: CASSQVPRWGGVEAFF. V and J are TRBV14 and TRBJ1-1; maybe TRBD1 (6 bases). Deletions cut 1 base from V and 7 bases from J, with 19 bases between. Looked up from germline, CDR1 is SGHDN and CDR2 is FVKESK. The CDR3 spans 16 residues.

The chain is built from TRBV7-2 and TRBJ2-7, with 7 nucleotides matching TRBD1. Germline V CDR1 and CDR2: SGHTA, FQGNSA. The CDR3 is 15 amino acids. V gave up 4 bases and J gave up 3 bases; unmatched junction bases: 9. The CDR3 reads CASSSRQGGFYEQYF. CDR3 bases: TGTGCCAGCAGCTCCAGACAGGGCGGGTTCTACGAGCAGTACTTC.

The rearrangement joins TRBV19 to TRBJ2-7, with D perhaps matching TRBD1 (6 bases). V shed 1 base and J shed 1 base, with 11 bases lying between them. CDR1 and CDR2 from the germline V gene are LNHDA and SQIVND (reference sequence). The CDR3 has 15 residues. The CDR3 DNA sequence: TGTGCCAGTAGTATAGGGGTGACAGGTTCCTACGAGCAGTACTTC. It translates to CASSIGVTGSYEQYF. Combining the CDR3 with reference TRBV19 and TRBJ2-7 gives the whole variable domain DGGITQSPKYLFRKEGQNVTLSCEQNLNHDAMYWYRQDPGQGLRLIYYSQIVNDFQKGDIAEGYSVSREKKESFPLTVTSAQKNPTAFYLCASSIGVTGSYEQYFGPGTRLTVT.

This clone was counted once. The chain recombines TRBV5-4 with TRBJ1-2; D remains ambiguous. V was clipped by 0 bases and J by 8 bases, with 14 bases between them. This CDR3 has 14 amino acids. The V gene's germline CDR1 is SGHNT and CDR2 YYREEE (reference sequence). The CDR3 DNA reads as TGTGCCAGCAGCTTGGCAGGAGGGTTGGGGGGCTACACCTTC. Encoded protein: CASSLAGGLGGYTF.

The chain couples TRBV5-1 to TRBJ2-7, with D possibly being TRBD1 (5 bases). Germline V CDR1 and CDR2: SGHRS, YFSETQ. This CDR3 contains 13 residues. Trimming took 1 base from V and 7 from J, leaving 12 bases between them. The CDR3 DNA follows: TGCGCCAGCAGCTTGAGTGGGGCACGGGAGCAGTACGTC. Protein: CASSLSGAREQYV.

This rearrangement joins TRBV6-6 to TRBJ1-1, with 8 bases fitting TRBD1. The CDR3 extends over 14 amino acids. V was pared by 7 bases and J by 5 bases, with 9 bases of the junction left unmatched. Germline CDR1 and CDR2: MNHNY and SVGAGI (reference sequence). CDR3 in amino acids: CASTRTGTGTEAFF. The CDR3 DNA follows: TGTGCCAGCACTAGGACAGGGACTGGAACTGAAGCTTTCTTT.

CDR3 residues: CASTASGGRLDTEAFF. In DNA, the CDR3 is TGTGCCAGCACCGCGAGCGGGGGTCGTTTGGACACTGAAGCTTTCTTT. V is TRBV9 and J is TRBJ1-1; D may be TRBD1 (5 bases). CDR1 SGDLS and CDR2 YYNGEE come from the germline V gene. The CDR3 spans 16 residues. The V gene lost 6 bases and the J gene lost 3 bases, with 21 bases spanning the gap.

This chain joins TRBV6-5 and TRBJ1-1, with D uncertain. The CDR3 sequence is 16 residues long. Trimming left V 2 bases short and J 5 bases short, with 18 bases between. Germline-derived CDR1 and CDR2 are MNHEY and SVGAGI. For the CDR3, the DNA is TGTGCCAGCAGTTACGGCTTGAGGGCGGTTAAAACTGAAGCTTTCTTT. Translation gives CASSYGLRAVKTEAFF.

This rearrangement joins TRBV11-2 to TRBJ2-1; D might be TRBD2 (6 bases). In germline, CDR1 is SGHAT, CDR2 FQNNGV. V was clipped by 7 bases and J by 7 bases, with 17 bases between them. CDR3 size: 14 residues. In DNA, the CDR3 is TGTGCCAGCACCAAAACTTGGGGGGAGAATGAGCAGTTCTTC. Its protein product is CASTKTWGENEQFF.

Only one count was recorded for this clone. V usage is TRBV7-7 and J usage is TRBJ2-1, with 8 bases lining up with TRBD2. Germline-derived CDR1 and CDR2 are SSHAT and FNYEAQ (reference sequence). The length of the CDR3 is 15 residues. V was clipped by 5 bases and J by 5 bases; unmatched bases: 8. This CDR3 is CASSNGLALHNEQFF. As DNA, the CDR3 is TGTGCCAGCAGCAACGGACTAGCCCTTCACAATGAGCAGTTCTTC.

This chain links TRBV11-2 with TRBJ2-7; D is ambiguous. The CDR3 runs to 13 residues. V lost 0 bases and J lost 6, with 9 bases in between. Germline V gene sequence: CDR1 SGHAT, CDR2 FQNNGV. Here the CDR3 DNA reads TGTGCCAGCAGCTTAGAATCAGGTGCCGAGCAGTACTTC. This sequence encodes CASSLESGAEQYF.

The rearrangement joins TRBV5-6 to TRBJ2-2, with D uncertain. This CDR3 is built from 14 residues. CDR1 SGHDT and CDR2 YYEEEE come from the germline V gene. Trimming stripped 6 bases from V and 2 bases from J, with 11 bases between. CDR3 DNA: TGTGCCAGCACCCCGGTCTTTAACACCGGGGAGCTGTTTTTT. As protein: CASTPVFNTGELFF.

The chain has TRBV4-1 and TRBJ1-1; weak D call: TRBD1 (6 bases). The germline CDR1 and CDR2 sequences are MGHRA and YSYEKL. V was cut by 0 bases and J by 1 base, with 9 bases left in between. The CDR3 has 15 amino acids. CDR3 DNA sequence: TGCGCCAGCAGCCAAGATAGCAGGGGGAACACTGAAGCTTTCTTT. This encodes CASSQDSRGNTEAFF.

This clone has a handful of counts. J is TRBJ2-1 and V is TRBV9, with TRBD2 matching 12 bases. Germline loops: CDR1 SGDLS, CDR2 YYNGEE. Germline trimming cut 1 base from V and 3 bases from J; bases unmatched to any gene: 2. The CDR3 loop spans 16 amino acids. This chain's CDR3 is CASSVLAGGSYNEQFF. The DNA of the CDR3 is TGTGCCAGCAGCGTACTAGCGGGAGGGAGCTACAATGAGCAGTTCTTC.

The chain joins TRBV7-6 to TRBJ1-6; D unresolved. V lost 7 bases and J 1 base, leaving 17 bases between the germline ends. CDR3 length equals 17 residues. Germline V gives CDR1 SGHVS, CDR2 FNYEAQ. The CDR3 sequence is CASTDKIRGSYNSPLHF. CDR3 nucleotides: TGTGCCAGCACTGATAAAATCCGTGGGTCCTATAATTCACCCCTCCACTTT.

The chain employs TRBV5-1 and TRBJ1-3; D might be TRBD1 (5 bases). The CDR3 contains 15 residues. V was pared by 1 base and J by 0 bases, with 8 bases between. Germline CDR1 is SGHRS and CDR2 is YFSETQ. CDR3 coding DNA: TGCGCCAGCAGCTTGAGTAGGGGCTCTGGAAACACCATATATTTT. Encoded protein: CASSLSRGSGNTIYF.

The chain recombines TRBV18 with TRBJ1-5; D is unclear. Trimming shortened V by 1 base and J by 0 bases, and 7 bases separated the two germline ends. CDR1 KGHSH and CDR2 LQKENI come from the germline V gene. The CDR3 has 15 amino acids. The CDR3 protein is CASSPRGGSNQPQHF. The CDR3 DNA is TGTGCCAGCTCACCACGAGGAGGTAGCAATCAGCCCCAGCATTTT.

The gene calls are TRBV15 and TRBJ2-3; TRBD1 or TRBD2 may be the D gene (5 bases each). Looked up from germline, CDR1 is LNHNV and CDR2 is YYDKDF (reference sequence). Between the trimmed V and J ends, which lost 0 bases and 1 base, there was a span of 14 bases. CDR3 size: 17 residues. The CDR3 DNA reads TGTGCCACCAGCAGAGATCCGGGCAGAGGGGGCACAGATACGCAGTATTTT. It codes for CATSRDPGRGGTDTQYF.

The chain uses TRBV5-1 and TRBJ1-3, with D uncertain. The CDR3 extends over 15 amino acids. Germline V gene lookup returns CDR1 SGHRS and CDR2 YFSETQ. Trimming removed 0 bases at V and 3 bases at J, with 10 bases between. CDR3 nucleotides: TGCGCCAGCAGCTTGGCCTTGGGTTTTGGAAACACCATATATTTT. Translation gives CASSLALGFGNTIYF. Based on the CDR3 plus reference TRBV5-1 and TRBJ1-3, the full variable domain is KAGVTQTPRYLIKTRGQQVTLSCSPISGHRSVSWYQQTPGQGLQFLFEYFSETQRNKGNFPGRFSGRQFSNSRSEMNVSTLELGDSALYLCASSLALGFGNTIYFGEGSWLTVV.

The rearrangement uses TRBV5-4 and TRBJ2-1, with TRBD2 matching 10 bases. The CDR3 loop spans 15 amino acids. Germline trimming cut 4 bases from V and 6 bases from J; bases unmatched to any gene: 7. Germline CDR1 reads SGHNT; CDR2 reads YYREEE (reference sequence). CDR3 protein: CASSQGLAGVNEQFF. The CDR3 nucleotides are TGTGCCAGCAGCCAGGGGCTAGCGGGAGTCAATGAGCAGTTCTTC.